This T cell receptor beta chain stems from a study of T cells after somatic rescue of genetic block. The CDR3 consists of 19 residues. Profiled with immunoSEQ multiplex PCR; TCRdb holds only in-frame clones, not every one. The table includes some 68,000 clones, about nine tenths detected once. The rearrangement links TRBV21-1 to TRBJ2-4; the listed D gene, TRBD2, was not tested against the DNA. TRBV21-1 is classified as a pseudogene. This clonotype was sampled from a man between 25 and 39 years old. The sequenced sample consisted of peripheral blood mononuclear cells (PBMCs). This chain's CDR3 is CASSTGRLAGALPRDIQYF. The CDR3, as DNA: TGTGCCAGCAGCACCGGGCGGCTAGCGGGAGCGCTCCCCAGGGACATTCAGTACTTC.